These 23 T cell receptor beta chains originate from one sample sequenced in a study of memory CD4+ T cells and cytomegalovirus serostatus. The sort gate was single viable CD3+CD4+CD8-CD45RO+ cells for memory CD4+ T cells. TCRdb keeps only in-frame clones here, not all; method: immunoSEQ multiplex PCR. Of under 55,000 clones in the sample, 80% were seen once. Sequencing used memory CD4+ T cells from blood. These receptors came from an adult in good health and CMV-seropositive.

The chain couples TRBV7-9 to TRBJ1-1, with D unresolved. Trimming cost V 0 bases and J 0 bases, with 8 bases left between them. CDR3 length: 15 amino acids. CDR1 and CDR2 from the germline V gene are SEHNR and FQNEAQ (reference sequence). The CDR3 here is CASSLAKGLNTEAFF. Here the CDR3 DNA reads TGTGCCAGCAGCTTAGCTAAAGGTTTGAACACTGAAGCTTTCTTT.

The chain links TRBV6-1 to TRBJ2-2, with D possibly called TRBD1 or TRBD2 (5 bases each). The length of the CDR3 is 16 residues. The germline V gene has CDR1 MNHNS and CDR2 SASEGT. Between the trimmed V and J ends, which lost 2 bases and 5 bases, there was a span of 15 bases. The CDR3 nucleotides read TGTGCCAGCAGTGAACTATGGGGCTCGGGGACCGGGGAGCTGTTTTTT. It is translated as CASSELWGSGTGELFF.

Concerning this clone: The junction differs from germline at one of its ends, possibly a read error. This chain joins TRBV6-5 and TRBJ1-2, with no clear D. The V gene's germline CDR1 is MNHEY and CDR2 SVGAGI. CDR3 size: 15 residues. The CDR3 DNA sequence: TGTGCCAGCAGTTTGGCTTCCTTAGGGAACTATAGCTACACCTTC. Its protein product is CASSLASLGNYSYTF.

The genes are TRBV9 and TRBJ1-2, with 7 nucleotides matching TRBD1. Germline CDR1 is SGDLS and CDR2 is YYNGEE. This CDR3 spans 15 amino acids. V lost 0 bases and J lost 8; bases outside the gene matches: 10. CDR3 sequence (DNA): TGTGCCAGCAGCGTAGAGGGACAGACTCTTCGGGGCTACACCTTC. Its translation is CASSVEGQTLRGYTF. The full variable domain, rest sourced from reference TRBV9 and TRBJ1-2, is DSGVTQTPKHLITATGQRVTLRCSPRSGDLSVYWYQQSLDQGLQFLIQYYNGEERAKGNILERFSAQQFPDLHSELNLSSLELGDSALYFCASSVEGQTLRGYTFGSGTRLTVV.

The chain joins TRBV10-2 to TRBJ2-5; 8 bases are shared with TRBD2. This CDR3 has 17 amino acids. Germline trimming cut 3 bases from V and 0 bases from J; bases unmatched to any gene: 9. In germline, CDR1 is WSHSY, CDR2 SAAADI. CDR3 DNA: TGCGCCAGCAGTGAAGTCGGGACTAGTAGGTACCAAGAGACCCAGTACTTC. It translates to CASSEVGTSRYQETQYF.

This clone was counted a single time. The rearrangement uses TRBV19 and TRBJ2-2; the D gene is possibly TRBD1 (6 bases). Trimming stripped 6 bases from V and 5 bases from J, with 13 bases between. The CDR3 is made up of 14 amino acids. The germline V gene has CDR1 LNHDA and CDR2 SQIVND (reference sequence). DNA of the CDR3: TGTGCCAGTAGCATCAGGGGCGGAACCGGGGAGCTGTTTTTT. Translated: CASSIRGGTGELFF.

This clone occurred a few times. The chain links TRBV27 to TRBJ1-4; TRBD1 aligns across 7 bases. Trimming cost V 6 bases and J 0 bases; bases outside gene matches: 4. The CDR3 runs to 15 residues. Germline CDR1 is MNHEY and CDR2 is SMNVEV (reference sequence). The CDR3 DNA reads as TGTGCCAGCAGAACAGGGGCTGCAACTAATGAAAAACTGTTTTTT. Its protein product is CASRTGAATNEKLFF.

This rearrangement joins TRBV10-1 to TRBJ1-4; D not resolved. V lost 8 bases, J lost 2 bases, and 15 bases lay in between. Looked up from germline, CDR1 is WNHNN and CDR2 is SYGVQD (reference sequence). This CDR3 has 15 amino acids. Written as DNA, the CDR3 is TGCGCCAGCCCGAAGGGTGGGTGGACTAATGAAAAACTGTTTTTT. As protein: CASPKGGWTNEKLFF.

Within the sample, this clone is medium-sized. This chain uses TRBV19 with TRBJ2-1; D remains ambiguous. The germline V gene encodes CDR1 LNHDA and CDR2 SQIVND (reference sequence). Between the trimmed V and J ends, which lost 2 bases and 5 bases, there was a span of 7 bases. The CDR3 totals 13 residues. The DNA for the CDR3 is TGTGCCAGTAGTATAAATAAGGACAATGAGCAGTTCTTC. Encoded protein: CASSINKDNEQFF.

The chain couples TRBV7-6 to TRBJ1-2, with 7 bases that match TRBD1. The length of the CDR3 is 14 residues. Germline trimming cut 5 bases from V and 4 bases from J; bases unmatched to any gene: 7. Germline CDR1 SGHVS, CDR2 FNYEAQ. CDR3 sequence: CASSPRGDGYGYTF. Written as DNA, the CDR3 is TGTGCCAGCAGCCCCAGGGGGGACGGCTATGGCTACACCTTC.

This clone showed up just a few times. CDR3 residues: CASSHVTLAKNIQYF. For the CDR3, the DNA is TGTGCCAGCAGCCATGTAACCCTAGCCAAAAACATTCAGTACTTC. This rearrangement joins TRBV4-2 to TRBJ2-4; D unclear. Germline V gene data show CDR1 as LGHNA and CDR2 as YNFKEQ. Trimming cost V 3 bases and J 0 bases, with 9 bases left between them. The CDR3 runs to 15 residues.

The rearrangement uses TRBV19 and TRBJ1-2; 8 nucleotides match TRBD1. The length of the CDR3 is 13 residues. Germline CDR1 reads LNHDA; CDR2 reads SQIVND (reference sequence). V was pared by 7 bases and J by 6 bases, with 7 bases of the junction left unmatched. In nucleotides, the CDR3 is TGTGCCAGTAAAATCGGGACAGGAGATGGCTACACCTTC. It specifies CASKIGTGDGYTF.

With respect to this clone: Sequence at one end of the junction differs from germline and may be a read error. This chain links TRBV10-2 with TRBJ2-5, with D possibly being TRBD2 (5 bases). The CDR3 is 12 amino acids. Germline V gene lookup returns CDR1 WSHSY and CDR2 SAAADI. As DNA, the CDR3 is TGCGCCACCAGAGGGAACCAGGAGACCCAGTACTTC. Its protein product is CATRGNQETQYF.

The CDR3 DNA reads as TGTGCCAGCAGCTTAGGGGGACAGGGGGCGAGAGCTTTCTTT. This encodes CASSLGGQGARAFF. The chain has TRBV7-9 and TRBJ1-1, with TRBD1 matching over 12 bases. Losses at the gene ends were 1 base for V and 10 bases for J; bases not matched to a gene: 4. Per the germline V gene, CDR1 is SEHNR and CDR2 is FQNEAQ (reference sequence). CDR3 length equals 14 residues. Together with reference TRBV7-9 and TRBJ1-1, the CDR3 gives the full variable domain: DTGVSQNPRHKITKRGQNVTFRCDPISEHNRLYWYRQTLGQGPEFLTYFQNEAQLEKSRLLSDRFSAERPKGSFSTLEIQRTEQGDSAMYLCASSLGGQGARAFFGQGTRLTVV.

V usage is TRBV5-1 and J usage is TRBJ1-1; TRBD1 is a possible D gene (6 bases). The CDR3 contains 16 residues. CDR1 and CDR2 from the germline V gene are SGHRS and YFSETQ. Trimming removed 2 bases at V and 9 bases at J, with 23 bases between. CDR3 in amino acids: CASSFNLGGGPPKAFF. The DNA of the CDR3 is TGCGCCAGCAGCTTTAATCTAGGAGGGGGACCGCCGAAAGCTTTCTTT.

CDR3 DNA sequence: TGTGCCAGTAGCTCGACAGGGCTGAGATACGAGCAGTACTTC. This sequence encodes CASSSTGLRYEQYF. The rearrangement joins TRBV19 to TRBJ2-7; 7 nucleotides agree with TRBD1. CDR3 length: 14 residues. The germline V gene has CDR1 LNHDA and CDR2 SQIVND (reference sequence). V lost 6 bases to trimming and J lost 4 bases; unmatched junction nucleotides: 9.

This rearrangement joins TRBV7-3 to TRBJ2-1; 10 bases align to TRBD2. V lost 3 bases and J lost 4; bases outside the gene matches: 3. The CDR3 runs 15 residues. Looked up from germline, CDR1 is SGHTA and CDR2 is FQGTGA. CDR3 DNA sequence: TGTGCCAGCAGCTTTCCTAGCGGGAGTTACAATGAGCAGTTCTTC. Its protein product is CASSFPSGSYNEQFF.

The chain recombines TRBV6-6 with TRBJ2-7, with D perhaps TRBD1 or TRBD2 (5 bases each). The ends were cut back, 4 bases at V and 2 bases at J, with 9 bases in the middle. CDR1 and CDR2 from the germline V gene are MNHNY and SVGAGI (reference sequence). The CDR3 runs to 13 residues. The CDR3 spells CASSLGPAYEQYF. CDR3 nucleotides: TGTGCCAGCAGTTTGGGACCAGCCTACGAGCAGTACTTC.

This clone came up a few times. V and J are TRBV30 and TRBJ1-4, with TRBD1 as a possible D gene (5 bases). The CDR3 spans 16 residues. V was pared by 1 base and J by 1 base, with 13 bases between. Germline CDR1 GTSNPN, CDR2 SVGIG (reference sequence). In DNA form, the CDR3 reads TGTGCCTGGAGTGCGGGGGATCTCCTAACTAATGAAAAACTGTTTTTT. Protein product: CAWSAGDLLTNEKLFF. The complete variable domain, with remaining parts taken from reference TRBV30 and TRBJ1-4, reads SQTIHQWPATLVQPVGSPLSLECTVEGTSNPNLYWYRQAAGRGLQLLFYSVGIGQISSEVPQNLSASRPQDRQFILSSKKLLLSDSGFYLCAWSAGDLLTNEKLFFGSGTQLSVL.

This chain uses TRBV6-6 with TRBJ1-2; TRBD1 aligns across 8 bases. Germline V gives CDR1 MNHNY, CDR2 SVGAGI (reference sequence). Trimming took 5 bases from V and 7 from J; bases not matched to a gene: 12. CDR3 size: 15 residues. In DNA, the CDR3 is TGTGCCAGCAGTGATGGACAGGGAGATAGCAGTGGCTACACCTTC. Translating gives CASSDGQGDSSGYTF.

This clone showed up just a few times. This chain joins TRBV5-4 and TRBJ2-7; 10 bases match TRBD2. This CDR3 has 15 amino acids. Germline loops: CDR1 SGHNT, CDR2 YYREEE (reference sequence). The V segment lost 4 bases and the J segment 4 bases; nucleotides outside the gene matches: 8. The DNA of the CDR3 is TGTGCCAGCAGCGCAAAGCAGGGACTAGCGTACGAGCAGTACTTC. It is translated as CASSAKQGLAYEQYF. The variable domain in full, completed from reference TRBV5-4 and TRBJ2-7, reads ETGVTQSPTHLIKTRGQQVTLRCSSQSGHNTVSWYQQALGQGPQFIFQYYREEENGRGNFPPRFSGLQFPNYSSELNVNALELDDSALYLCASSAKQGLAYEQYFGPGTRLTVT.

The V gene is TRBV29-1, the J gene TRBJ1-4, with 12 bases fitting TRBD1. Germline values: CDR1 SQVTM, CDR2 ANQGSEA. V dropped 4 bases and J dropped 16; count of bases not matched to a gene: 10. The CDR3 spans 13 residues. CDR3 DNA sequence: TGCAGCGTTGGGGAGGGACAGGGGGCTTCTAAGTTTTTT. Protein: CSVGEGQGASKFF. Together with reference TRBV29-1 and TRBJ1-4, the CDR3 gives the full variable domain: SAVISQKPSRDICQRGTSLTIQCQVDSQVTMMFWYRQQPGQSLTLIATANQGSEATYESGFVIDKFPISRPNLTFSTLTVSNMSPEDSSIYLCSVGEGQGASKFFGSGTQLSVL.

CDR3 sequence: CSVFRGQGEQYF. The CDR3 DNA sequence: TGCAGCGTATTTCGAGGACAGGGGGAGCAGTACTTC. The chain has TRBV29-1 and TRBJ2-7; 9 bases map to TRBD1. This CDR3 has 12 amino acids. CDR1 and CDR2 (germline): SQVTM, ANQGSEA. The V segment lost 6 bases and the J segment 7 bases; nucleotides outside the gene matches: 7.